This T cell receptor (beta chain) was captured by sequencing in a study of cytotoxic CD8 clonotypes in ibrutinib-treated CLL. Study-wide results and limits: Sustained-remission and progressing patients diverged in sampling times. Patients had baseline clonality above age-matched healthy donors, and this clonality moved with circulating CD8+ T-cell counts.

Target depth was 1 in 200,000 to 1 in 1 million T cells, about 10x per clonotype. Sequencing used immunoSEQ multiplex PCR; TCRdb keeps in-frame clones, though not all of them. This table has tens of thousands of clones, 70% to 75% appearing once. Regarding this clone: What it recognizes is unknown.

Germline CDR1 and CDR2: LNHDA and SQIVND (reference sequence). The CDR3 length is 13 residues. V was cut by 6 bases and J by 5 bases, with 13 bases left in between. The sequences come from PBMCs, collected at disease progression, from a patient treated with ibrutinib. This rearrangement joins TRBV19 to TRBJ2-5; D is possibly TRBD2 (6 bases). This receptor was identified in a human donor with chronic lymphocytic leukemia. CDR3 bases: TGTGCCAGTAGCCAAACTAGCCGGGAGACCCAGTACTTC. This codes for CASSQTSRETQYF.